This TCR beta chain was documented in a study of OX40 agonist ivuxolimab in advanced cancers. Study-wide background: Every 2 weeks, ivuxolimab was infused into the patients intravenously at between 0.01 and 10 mg/kg. General study results and limits: Averaging showed that CD8+ T cells had more expanded clones than CD4+ did. Also showing low normalized T-cell clonal expansion were some of the nonresponders. Clonal expansion was seen in CD4+ and CD8+ blood T cells by week 6 at 0.1 to 3.0 mg/kg.

This table comes from immunoSEQ multiplex PCR, and its TCRdb copy is limited to in-frame clones, with some not included. The profile shows some 81,000 clones, 65% to 85% of them singletons. V lost 2 bases and J 2 bases, leaving 6 bases between the germline ends. Germline CDR1 is GTSNPN and CDR2 is SVGIG (reference sequence). This CDR3 comprises 12 residues. This clone was seen a handful of times. Its antigen remains unidentified. V is TRBV30 and J is TRBJ1-1; no clear D. The sequence came from an adult with an advanced solid tumor such as melanoma, head and neck, liver or kidney cancer. Sequenced here: CD4+ or CD8+ T cells sorted from blood, sampled in a trial of the OX40 agonist ivuxolimab. The CDR3 region is CAWSPVNTEAFF. As DNA, the CDR3 is TGTGCCTGGAGTCCCGTAAACACTGAAGCTTTCTTT.